What follows are 31 T cell receptor beta chains derived from one specimen sequenced in a study of blood T cell repertoires in COVID-19. The assay was immunoSEQ multiplex PCR, and TCRdb's table has in-frame clones only and misses some. The sample consists of roughly 80,000 clones, approximately 89% of them appearing once. Sequenced: peripheral blood. These TCRs come from a woman aged 60-75 years with acute or convalescent COVID-19.

Only one count was recorded for this clone. The chain recombines TRBV7-2 with TRBJ2-5, with D perhaps matching TRBD1 (6 bases). Germline lookup yields CDR1 SGHTA and CDR2 FQGNSA. This CDR3 contains 16 residues. V was shortened by 5 bases and J by 5 bases, with 21 bases between the two germline ends. Here the CDR3 reads CASSPALAGDGETQYF. In DNA, the CDR3 is TGTGCCAGCAGCCCCGCCTTGGCAGGGGATGGGGAGACCCAGTACTTC.

This clone was picked up one time. V gene TRBV4-1 combines with J gene TRBJ1-3; D is unresolved. The V gene lost 1 base and the J gene lost 0 bases, with 7 bases spanning the gap. The CDR3 has 15 residues. Germline V CDR1 and CDR2: MGHRA, YSYEKL. The CDR3: CASSQVQISGNTIYF. The CDR3 region has the DNA TGCGCCAGCAGCCAAGTTCAAATCTCTGGAAACACCATATATTTT.

This chain joins TRBV6-2 or TRBV6-3 and TRBJ2-3; TRBD2 agrees at 7 bases. Germline V gene lookup returns CDR1 MNHEY and CDR2 SVGEGT. V lost 3 bases, J lost 0 bases, and 9 bases stayed unmatched. The CDR3 is 17 residues long. The CDR3 reads CASSYKGRAPSTDTQYF. The CDR3 DNA sequence: TGTGCCAGCAGTTATAAAGGGAGGGCCCCAAGCACAGATACGCAGTATTTT.

This sequence joins TRBV11-2 and TRBJ1-6; D might be TRBD1 (5 bases). The V and J ends lost 0 bases and 6 bases respectively, with 9 bases between them. In germline, CDR1 is SGHAT, CDR2 FQNNGV. The CDR3 covers 15 residues. The DNA of the CDR3 is TGTGCCAGCAGCTTAGATAGGACAATTAATTCACCCCTCCACTTT. This sequence encodes CASSLDRTINSPLHF.

The rearrangement joins TRBV28 to TRBJ2-3, with TRBD2 identical over 8 bases. There are 14 residues in the CDR3. The trim removed 6 bases at V and 4 bases at J, leaving 6 bases unmatched. CDR1 is MDHEN and CDR2 is SYDVKM in the germline V gene. CDR3 in DNA: TGTGCCAGCAGAGGGACTAGTGGCGCAGATACGCAGTATTTT. Translating it yields CASRGTSGADTQYF.

This clone was counted between two and nine times. The V gene is TRBV5-1, the J gene TRBJ2-3; TRBD2 matches at 12 bases. CDR1 is SGHRS, CDR2 YFSETQ, per germline. V was clipped by 4 bases and J by 3 bases; unmatched bases: 6. The CDR3 has 16 residues. The CDR3 sequence: CASSPVLAGGTDTQYF. CDR3 DNA sequence: TGCGCCAGCAGCCCCGTACTAGCGGGAGGAACAGATACGCAGTATTTT.

The chain joins TRBV28 to TRBJ1-1; D perhaps matches TRBD1 (6 bases). Trimming removed 6 bases from V and 8 bases from J, with 10 bases in between. Germline V lookup: CDR1 MDHEN, CDR2 SYDVKM. This CDR3 region has 11 residues. CDR3 sequence (DNA): TGTGCCAGCAGGTCAGACAGGGAAGCTTTCTTT. Translating gives CASRSDREAFF.

This clone was seen just once. Distinct nucleotide sequences in the sample also encode this CDR3. The chain is built from TRBV20-1 and TRBJ2-7, with D maybe TRBD1 (5 bases). This CDR3 comprises 11 residues. Germline V gene data show CDR1 as DFQATT and CDR2 as SNEGSKA (reference sequence). V lost 6 bases, J lost 1 base, and 7 bases lay in between. The CDR3 region is CSAQGSYEQYF. The DNA for the CDR3 is TGCAGTGCCCAGGGTTCCTACGAGCAGTACTTC.

The chain combines TRBV13 with TRBJ1-4; no reliable D call. CDR1 is PRHDT and CDR2 is FYEKMQ in the germline V gene (reference sequence). V was clipped by 5 bases and J by 5 bases, with 15 bases between them. This CDR3 is 15 amino acids long. The CDR3 DNA is TGTGCCAGCAGCCGGTACCGGGAGAAAAATGAAAAACTGTTTTTT. This sequence encodes CASSRYREKNEKLFF.

The CDR3, as DNA: TGCGCCAGCAGCCGGGAGTCGGGCTCCGAGCAGTACTTC. It encodes CASSRESGSEQYF. The chain combines TRBV4-3 with TRBJ2-7; the D gene is possibly TRBD2 (5 bases). V was cut by 4 bases and J by 6 bases, with 13 bases left in between. This CDR3 region has 13 residues. CDR1 LGHNA and CDR2 YSLEER come from the germline V gene.

The V and J genes are TRBV18 and TRBJ1-1, with a weak D call TRBD1 (6 bases). CDR3 length equals 16 residues. Germline V gene lookup returns CDR1 KGHSH and CDR2 LQKENI. V lost 1 base and J 0 bases, leaving 12 bases between the germline ends. The DNA for the CDR3 is TGTGCCAGCTCACCACGACAGGCCAACATGAACACTGAAGCTTTCTTT. Translating gives CASSPRQANMNTEAFF. Based on the CDR3 plus reference TRBV18 and TRBJ1-1, the full variable domain is NAGVMQNPRHLVRRRGQEARLRCSPMKGHSHVYWYRQLPEEGLKFMVYLQKENIIDESGMPKERFSAEFPKEGPSILRIQQVVRGDSAAYFCASSPRQANMNTEAFFGQGTRLTVV.

This chain uses TRBV6-2 or TRBV6-3 with TRBJ2-1; D is possibly TRBD1 (5 bases). This CDR3 has 15 amino acids. The germline V and J ends were trimmed by 2 bases and 5 bases, with 13 bases remaining between them. Germline CDR1 reads MNHEY; CDR2 reads SVGEGT. The CDR3 region is CASSYVRGAHNEQFF. For the CDR3, the DNA is TGTGCCAGCAGTTACGTAAGGGGCGCCCACAATGAGCAGTTCTTC.

This chain uses TRBV6-5 with TRBJ1-1, with unresolved D. Germline V lookup: CDR1 MNHEY, CDR2 SVGAGI. The CDR3 is made up of 15 amino acids. The ends were cut back, 4 bases at V and 0 bases at J, with 12 bases in the middle. In nucleotides, the CDR3 is TGTGCCAGCAGTTCACGGGGATTCATGAACACTGAAGCTTTCTTT. Its translation is CASSSRGFMNTEAFF.

The chain couples TRBV30 to TRBJ2-7; possibly TRBD2 for D (5 bases). Per the germline V gene, CDR1 is GTSNPN and CDR2 is SVGIG (reference sequence). With 8 bases removed from V and 0 bases from J, the gap between germline ends came to 14 bases. The CDR3 runs 13 residues. The CDR3 reads CAPYWESSYEQYF. DNA for the CDR3: TGTGCCCCGTATTGGGAGTCCTCCTACGAGCAGTACTTC.

V usage is TRBV7-9 and J usage is TRBJ2-3, with 13 bases lining up with TRBD2. The CDR3 is made up of 16 amino acids. V lost 5 bases to trimming and J lost 5 bases; unmatched junction nucleotides: 7. Looked up from germline, CDR1 is SEHNR and CDR2 is FQNEAQ (reference sequence). For the CDR3, the DNA is TGTGCCAGCAGCCCAGAACTAGCGGGAGGGTTAGATACGCAGTATTTT. It codes for CASSPELAGGLDTQYF.

The gene calls are TRBV7-2 and TRBJ2-5; D is perhaps TRBD1 (6 bases). This CDR3 has 13 residues. Germline CDR1 and CDR2: SGHTA and FQGNSA. Trimming pared 4 bases from V and 4 bases from J, leaving 10 bases between. The DNA for the CDR3 is TGTGCCAGCAGCTCCAACAGGGCAGAGACCCAGTACTTC. Its protein product is CASSSNRAETQYF.

This chain links TRBV7-9 with TRBJ1-1, with TRBD1 identical over 9 bases. The CDR3 has 16 residues. V was clipped by 5 bases and J by 6 bases; unmatched bases: 13. The germline CDR1 and CDR2 sequences are SEHNR and FQNEAQ (reference sequence). The CDR3 reads CASSPTPGQGYPEAFF. CDR3 sequence (DNA): TGTGCCAGCAGCCCCACCCCGGGACAGGGTTACCCTGAAGCTTTCTTT.

The V and J genes are TRBV29-1 and TRBJ2-1; D possibly corresponds to TRBD1 (5 bases). This CDR3 has 13 amino acids. Germline V CDR1 and CDR2: SQVTM, ANQGSEA. Between the trimmed V and J ends, which lost 4 bases and 6 bases, there was a span of 13 bases. For the CDR3, the DNA is TGCAGCGTTGGTAGAATAGGGGTCAATGAGCAGTTCTTC. Translated, it gives CSVGRIGVNEQFF.

The CDR3, as DNA: TGCAGCACGGTGGGACTAGCGGGAGGGGGGGAGCAGTTCTTC. As protein: CSTVGLAGGGEQFF. The chain carries TRBV29-1 and TRBJ2-1, with 16 positions matching TRBD2. There are 14 residues in the CDR3. J gave up 10 bases and V 8 bases, and 8 bases lay outside the gene matches. From germline, CDR1 is SQVTM and CDR2 ANQGSEA.

The V gene is TRBV28, the J gene TRBJ1-1; the D gene is possibly TRBD1 (5 bases). This CDR3 comprises 15 residues. Germline CDR1 and CDR2: MDHEN and SYDVKM. V was pared by 4 bases and J by 0 bases, with 12 bases between. The CDR3 nucleotides read TGTGCCAGCAGTTACCCAGGGCCGATGAACACTGAAGCTTTCTTT. Amino acid sequence: CASSYPGPMNTEAFF.

The chain recombines TRBV28 with TRBJ2-6, with 9 bases fitting TRBD1. The CDR3 sequence is 14 residues long. Germline V gene data show CDR1 as MDHEN and CDR2 as SYDVKM. J lost 7 bases, V lost 5 bases, and 3 bases had no gene match. In DNA form, the CDR3 reads TGTGCCAGCAGTAGGGGACAGGGAGCCAACGTCCTGACTTTC. The encoded protein is CASSRGQGANVLTF. Drawing the rest from reference TRBV28 and TRBJ2-6, the complete variable domain is DVKVTQSSRYLVKRTGEKVFLECVQDMDHENMFWYRQDPGLGLRLIYFSYDVKMKEKGDIPEGYSVSREKKERFSLILESASTNQTSMYLCASSRGQGANVLTFGAGSRLTVL.

J is TRBJ2-7 and V is TRBV29-1, with D possibly matching TRBD1 (6 bases). The germline gives CDR1 SQVTM, CDR2 ANQGSEA. The CDR3 is made up of 12 amino acids. Trimming cost V 4 bases and J 5 bases, with 12 bases left between them. CDR3: CSVGQGNHEQYF. In DNA form, the CDR3 reads TGCAGCGTTGGGCAGGGGAACCACGAGCAGTACTTC.

The V gene is TRBV28, the J gene TRBJ1-1; the D gene is possibly TRBD1 (6 bases). This CDR3 has 15 amino acids. Germline CDR1 is MDHEN and CDR2 is SYDVKM. V gave up 3 bases and J gave up 0 bases, with 11 bases separating them. CDR3 sequence: CASSFPGQLNTEAFF. The CDR3, as DNA: TGTGCCAGCAGTTTCCCGGGACAATTGAACACTGAAGCTTTCTTT. The whole variable domain, filled in from reference TRBV28 and TRBJ1-1, reads DVKVTQSSRYLVKRTGEKVFLECVQDMDHENMFWYRQDPGLGLRLIYFSYDVKMKEKGDIPEGYSVSREKKERFSLILESASTNQTSMYLCASSFPGQLNTEAFFGQGTRLTVV.

The V call is TRBV18, the J call TRBJ2-1; 10 bases agree with TRBD2. The V and J ends lost 3 bases and 12 bases, in that order; junction bases with no gene match: 14. CDR3 length: 16 residues. The germline V gene encodes CDR1 KGHSH and CDR2 LQKENI. The CDR3 is CASSPPSGTSAMGQFF. DNA for the CDR3: TGTGCCAGCTCACCCCCCTCCGGGACTAGCGCCATGGGGCAGTTCTTC.

This clone has a handful of counts. V is TRBV19 and J is TRBJ2-5, with D maybe TRBD1 (6 bases). V was trimmed by 2 bases and J by 2 bases, leaving 6 bases between them. Germline V gene data show CDR1 as LNHDA and CDR2 as SQIVND (reference sequence). This CDR3 has 13 amino acids. The CDR3 region is CASSIQGQETQYF. The CDR3 bases are TGTGCCAGTAGTATACAGGGGCAAGAGACCCAGTACTTC. Full variable domain (missing parts from reference TRBV19 and TRBJ2-5): DGGITQSPKYLFRKEGQNVTLSCEQNLNHDAMYWYRQDPGQGLRLIYYSQIVNDFQKGDIAEGYSVSREKKESFPLTVTSAQKNPTAFYLCASSIQGQETQYFGPGTRLLVL.

The J gene is TRBJ1-1, the V gene TRBV2, with a possible D match to TRBD1 (6 bases). Germline V gives CDR1 SNHLY, CDR2 FYNNEI. Between the trimmed V and J ends, which lost 2 bases and 4 bases, there was a span of 11 bases. The CDR3 is 14 residues long. The CDR3 coding sequence is TGTGCCAGCAGTGAACAGGGGCTGGGCACTGAAGCTTTCTTT. This translates into CASSEQGLGTEAFF.

V usage is TRBV7-2 and J usage is TRBJ1-2; 10 bases agree with TRBD1. With 4 bases clipped from V and 8 bases from J, the junction kept 13 bases outside the gene matches. The CDR3 is 16 amino acids. Germline loops: CDR1 SGHTA, CDR2 FQGNSA. The CDR3 nucleotides read TGTGCCAGCAGCTCAACCCCACAGACAGGGGGCTGGGGCTACACCTTC. This encodes CASSSTPQTGGWGYTF.

The chain combines TRBV18 with TRBJ1-1; D unclear. V was clipped by 0 bases and J by 1 base, with 12 bases between them. Germline V gives CDR1 KGHSH, CDR2 LQKENI. The length of the CDR3 is 16 residues. The CDR3 bases are TGTGCCAGCTCACCACCTGGCCAAGCAGGGAACACTGAAGCTTTCTTT. It translates to CASSPPGQAGNTEAFF.

This clone showed up just once. The chain recombines TRBV7-9 with TRBJ1-4, with 8 bases lining up with TRBD1. The CDR3 totals 17 residues. Germline assignment: CDR1 SEHNR and CDR2 FQNEAQ (reference sequence). Germline trimming cut 5 bases from V and 8 bases from J; bases unmatched to any gene: 16. The CDR3 DNA is TGTGCCAGCAGCAATCCAGGGACAGGCCGCTCGAGGGAAAAACTGTTTTTT. Amino acids: CASSNPGTGRSREKLFF. Looking up the rest from reference TRBV7-9 and TRBJ1-4 gives the full variable domain: DTGVSQNPRHKITKRGQNVTFRCDPISEHNRLYWYRQTLGQGPEFLTYFQNEAQLEKSRLLSDRFSAERPKGSFSTLEIQRTEQGDSAMYLCASSNPGTGRSREKLFFGSGTQLSVL.

The chain employs TRBV4-1 and TRBJ1-1, with D uncertain. Germline values: CDR1 MGHRA, CDR2 YSYEKL. V dropped 0 bases and J dropped 6 bases, with 17 bases sitting between them. The CDR3 has 16 residues. The CDR3 spells CASSQDLVSKRAEAFF. CDR3 in DNA: TGCGCCAGCAGCCAAGATCTCGTCTCAAAAAGAGCTGAAGCTTTCTTT.

The chain couples TRBV7-9 to TRBJ2-7, with D possibly being TRBD1 (5 bases). This CDR3 has 13 residues. Germline CDR1 SEHNR, CDR2 FQNEAQ (reference sequence). Trimming left V 4 bases short and J 2 bases short, with 9 bases between. For the CDR3, the DNA is TGTGCCAGCAGCTCCGACAGCCCCTACGAGCAGTACTTC. It translates to CASSSDSPYEQYF.